The present TCR beta chain was sequenced within a study of blood T cell repertoires in COVID-19. Study as a whole: The study drew acute and convalescent COVID-19 samples from the United States, Italy and Spain. Sample material is recorded as cDNA or gDNA derived from T cells, B-cell-depleted T cells, or PBMCs.

The V and J ends lost 1 base and 8 bases, in that order; junction bases with no gene match: 7. The CDR3 is 14 amino acids. Per the germline V gene, CDR1 is SGHTS and CDR2 is YDEGEE. This clone appeared a single time. Self-reported history from a screening survey and questionnaire set each donor's cohort. Original analysis: Estimation of nucleated cell counts was performed using reference gene primer amplification. Sequencing used immunoSEQ multiplex PCR; TCRdb keeps in-frame clones, though not all of them. That table is the source of V, J and clone size, and D and trimming were worked out from the DNA. Of 150,000 or so clones detected, roughly nine tenths appear once; the ten largest clones hold less than 5%.

Sequencing was done on a sample of PBMCs or T cells enriched from blood (not recorded which). This chain uses TRBV5-8 with TRBJ1-2; TRBD1 matches 8 bases. The clonotype comes from a woman aged 40 to 49 who had been exposed to COVID-19. CDR3 bases: TGTGCCAGCAGCTTGACCGGACAGGGATTCGGCTACACCTTC. It encodes CASSLTGQGFGYTF.